This T cell receptor beta chain was captured by sequencing in a study of blood T cell repertoires in COVID-19. Sequencing was performed with immunoSEQ multiplex PCR; in TCRdb, only in-frame clones are kept and a portion is missing. The repertoire consists of 410,000 or so clones, with 70% to 90% occurring once and the leading ten covering over 1.3%. V was pared by 4 bases and J by 8 bases, with 11 bases between. The CDR3 contains 13 residues. Germline loops: CDR1 LGHDT, CDR2 YNNKEL (reference sequence). This clonotype originated in a woman aged 25 to 45 with active or convalescent COVID-19. Sequencing was carried out using peripheral blood. The chain combines TRBV3-1 (or the pseudogene TRBV3-2) with TRBJ1-4, with D maybe TRBD1 (5 bases). In nucleotides, the CDR3 is TGTGCCAGCAGCCGGAGGGGAGAAGAAAAACTGTTTTTT. It is translated as CASSRRGEEKLFF.